This is a list of T cell receptor beta chains from one sample in a study of blood T cell repertoires in COVID-19. Measured with immunoSEQ multiplex PCR; TCRdb has only the in-frame clones, and not every one. There are under 300,000 clones in the sample; roughly 90% occur only once, and just under 0.95% lies in the top ten. The sequencing sample was made of peripheral blood. The origin of the receptors is a middle-aged woman who had recovered from COVID-19. The CDR3 runs from the conserved cysteine through the conserved F or W.

v_call	j_call	cdr3_aa
TRBV27	TRBJ1-5	CASPYQPQHF
TRBV9	TRBJ2-1	CASSPRTSGPALEQFF
TRBV5-1	TRBJ1-4	CASSTTGAINEKLFF
TRBV27	TRBJ2-1	CASSVAGDEQFF
TRBV30	TRBJ1-6	CAWTRGVGNSPLHF
TRBV28	TRBJ1-1	CASSSQNTGGTEAFF
TRBV6-1	TRBJ1-6	CASSEAQGWNSPLHF
TRBV27	TRBJ2-2	CASSPRDTYTGELFF
TRBV10-3	TRBJ2-3	CATGEAPDTQYF
TRBV3-1/TRBV3-2	TRBJ2-3	CASSHRAGVGADTQYF
TRBV18	TRBJ2-7	CASSPTMQGFYEQYF
TRBV28	TRBJ1-1	CAIQSGTGSRNTEAFF
TRBV24-1	TRBJ2-7	CATSDLASGISYEQYF
TRBV18	TRBJ2-2	CASSPHRGTGELFF
TRBV16	TRBJ1-5	CASSQSGQGNQPQHF
TRBV10-3	TRBJ2-2	CAITHDRNTGELFF
TRBV28	TRBJ2-1	CASSLSGTSGANEQFF
TRBV18	TRBJ2-5	CASSLQAETQYF
TRBV18	TRBJ2-7	CASSPGAGYYEQYF
TRBV11-2	TRBJ1-1	CASSPYRNTEAFF
TRBV27	TRBJ2-7	CASSPRQGLPKEQYF
TRBV7-3	TRBJ2-1	CASSSVAGGNNEQFF
TRBV13	TRBJ2-7	CASSLVRLGGSGSYEQYF
TRBV7-3	TRBJ2-6	CASSFAGVDSGANVLTF
TRBV14	TRBJ2-7	CASSQLAPLDGSYEQYF
TRBV19	TRBJ2-2	CASSIGTGNTGELFF
TRBV2	TRBJ2-1	CASRADLSGSIRDEQFF
TRBV9	TRBJ1-1	CASSAHLGRDTEAFF
TRBV5-1	TRBJ2-1	CASSPTSGRAEDEQFF
TRBV24-1	TRBJ2-7	CATSEGGQGHYEQYF
TRBV14	TRBJ2-7	CASSQGRGGASYEQYF
TRBV28	TRBJ2-3	CASSYGSGLTDTQYF
TRBV2	TRBJ1-2	CASSPGTGGIRGYTF
TRBV5-1	TRBJ2-5	CASSLAPISGRETQYF
TRBV7-9	TRBJ1-3	CASSTGGNTIYF
TRBV5-4	TRBJ1-5	CASSSGGEGNQPQHF
TRBV19	TRBJ1-3	CASRNSADTGNTIYF
TRBV19	TRBJ1-5	CASSSAGGQVQPQHF
TRBV7-3	TRBJ2-5	CASSSNRKETQYF
TRBV5-1	TRBJ2-3	CASSLFGQDTTDTQYF
TRBV27	TRBJ2-2	CASSPRTANTGELFF
TRBV5-5	TRBJ2-2	CASSPSWGPTGELFF
TRBV18	TRBJ2-7	CASSPVELYEQYF
TRBV3-1/TRBV3-2	TRBJ2-5	CASSRDSGNQETQYF
TRBV5-1	TRBJ1-5	CASSLEGNSNQPQHF
TRBV2	TRBJ2-3	CASSGGTMVTDTQYF